The T cell receptor (beta chain) described here comes from a study of cytomegalovirus exposure and HLA in healthy donors listed by TCRdb under 2017. Study-wide context: According to an earlier analysis of several hundred of the donors, some 180 million T cells yielded 120 million or so unique TCR beta sequences and roughly 280 Gb of sequence data. Roughly 5 DR-DQ haplotypes were handled as single units for association and clustering because linkage in the cohort was strong. Alongside the repertoire data, information on donor age, sex, ethnicity and CMV serostatus was compiled. An earlier analysis of about 620 of the donors applied high-throughput TCR beta sequencing to assess whether each TCR beta V gene segment acted as functional or pseudogenic. Among 398 genotyped donors of the cohort, an average of about 220,000 unique TCR beta nucleotide sequences was sequenced per donor, of which about 19% were non-productive. HLA typing covered class I and class II loci at four-digit resolution. In a later analysis, previously published TCR beta repertoires from hundreds of donors were re-analyzed and high-resolution HLA genotyping was added so that TCR occurrence patterns could be studied. Using immunosequencing, the study profiled T cell repertoires from around 670 subjects and related those repertoires to cytomegalovirus serostatus. In the later analysis, no new phenotypic data were used to find candidate immune exposures; instead, reliance was placed on TCR beta sequences and their occurrence across donors. To predict cytomegalovirus infection status, the study combined high-throughput TCR immunosequencing, statistical association of individual TCRs with disease status, and machine learning. The study aimed to test whether signatures of past pathogen exposure could be identified by cataloging public T cell receptors. Along with the approximately 700-subject first cohort, a separate validation cohort of over a hundred different subjects was used. An early release that covered 640 HLA-typed donors contained 300 to 350 gigabases of sequencing data and tens of millions of unique TCR sequences. Typing coverage varied by locus: roughly 620-630 donors for A, B, C, DRB1 and DQB1; more than 500 for DQA1; more than 600 for DPA1; around 490 for DPB1. Of the approximately 400 genotyped donors, over 65% fell in the genetic ancestry cluster associated with self-reported Caucasian donors. A later genetic analysis used genome-wide SNP genotypes for about 65% of the 666 donors, treating that subset as a discovery cohort. Every discovery cohort repertoire had been produced on one sequencing platform. The research as a whole found: A group of highly shared sequence variants was considered likely to be a technical artifact of the sequencing pipeline. A total of some 180 TCR beta chains were listed by the study as associated with cytomegalovirus. Because the 87-base-pair reads could not distinguish some IMGT-functional V segments, including TRBV6-2 and TRBV6-3, those segments were excluded. According to a later analysis, most CMV-associated TCR beta chains appeared to be HLA-restricted, and the HLA associations seemed to be driven largely by CMV exposure. According to a later genetic analysis, donors in an Asian-associated ancestry cluster had fewer N-insertions in productive TCRs than the approximately 700-donor mean. In an earlier analysis of under 600 of the donors, most TCR beta V segments were observed in productive rearrangements about 87% or about 30% of the time, broadly matching IMGT annotations. It was suggested by the authors that the approach could potentially be generalized to other disease states and immunological phenotypes. A later analysis associated about 16,000 TCR beta sequences with specific HLA alleles at a false discovery rate of 0.05. Because HLA typing was missing for some donors at each locus, association tests included only the typed subset. In a later genetic analysis, a missense DCLRE1C variant was associated with V-gene and J-gene trimming of TCR beta chains, and the association was replicated in an independent cohort. Strong co-occurrence of HLA alleles, especially DR and DQ, made assigning TCR associations to individual alleles difficult. According to a later analysis, TCR association rates differed among HLA loci, with DRB1 alleles showing the most associated TCRs and HLA-C alleles showing the fewest. Only TCR beta chains were sequenced in this cohort, and the absence of alpha or paired-chain data limited detectable features. In both the original and validation cohorts, the classifier was reported to diagnose cytomegalovirus status with high specificity and sensitivity. In vitro tests confirmed that three of the cytomegalovirus-associated TCR beta chains recognize cytomegalovirus antigens. Linkage disequilibrium might explain the correlated functional status among segregating V segments, but an unknown experimental factor could not be ruled out. Most TCR sequences were observed very rarely across donors, whereas some public TCRs were present in many individuals. Presence/absence analyses assumed roughly uniform sequencing depth across donors, an assumption that may not hold. A further reported finding was that TCR beta sequences accurately predicted the HLA-A and HLA-B alleles for most subjects in the first cohort. Over 15 rarely observed V segments, including chromosome 9 orphons, were excluded from the earlier analysis of about 500 of the donors because counts were too low. Immune exposure information for the cohort was limited to CMV serostatus. Compared with equally common non-associated chains, HLA-associated TCR beta chains in a later analysis were more clonally expanded and had lower generation probabilities. Several of the top co-occurrence clusters appeared to be linked to parvovirus B19, influenza, CMV and Epstein-Barr virus, according to a later analysis.

The cohort was made up of roughly 670 healthy bone marrow donors. All cohort members were sampled while nominally healthy, although unrecorded immune exposures were likely present. The donor was CMV seronegative and belonged to the group of more than 300 seronegative cohort members. A peripheral blood sample was provided by each donor, and peripheral blood mononuclear cells were used for TCR beta sequencing. The Qiagen DNeasy Blood Extraction Kit was used to extract genomic DNA from the blood cell samples. Its CDR3 holds 14 amino acids, cysteine through phenylalanine. CDR3 DNA is the only sequence kept; it has 42 bases, read in frame from the first base. As encoded in the germline V gene (reference sequence), CDR1 is SGHAT while CDR2 is FQDESV. A distance of 11 bases separates the germline ends of V and J, which lose 5 bases and 3 bases respectively. The library relied on the immunoSEQ multiplex PCR assay. The multiplex PCR relied on a mix of 60 forward primers for TCR Vbeta segments and 13 reverse primers for TCR Jbeta segments. Amplification of the CDR3 region of rearranged TCR beta genes was performed with a multiplex PCR assay on genomic DNA. On the Illumina HiSeq System, the amplified TCR beta libraries were sequenced as 87-base-pair reads. Turning to the authors' computational methods: A later analysis counted 75 million to 100 million unique TCR beta chains across the 600 to 850 repertoires, and some 11 million of these chains were shared by at least two donors. A nearest-neighbor algorithm error-corrected the raw reads and collapsed the reads into unique sequences, merging closely related sequences to remove PCR and sequencing errors. Alignment of CDR3 sequences to IMGT reference sequences was used to assign V, D and J gene segments. For a sequence to be retained, a match of at least six nucleotides was required to both a V gene segment and a J gene segment. Rearrangements were called productive when the CDR3 lacked stop codons and stayed in frame with V and J; all others were non-productive. Following IMGT convention, CDR3 was defined as the stretch from the second conserved V-encoded cysteine to the conserved J-encoded phenylalanine. The earlier analysis of 587 of the donors excluded sequences that lacked an unambiguous match to a single V gene segment. In an earlier analysis of 450 to 700 of the donors, V segments were called functional above 56.7% productive rearrangements and were called segregating when the between-donor standard deviation exceeded 5%. A statistical classification framework was built for diagnosing cytomegalovirus status from the catalog of TCR beta chain sequences. In a later analysis, V and J genes were assigned by comparing TCR nucleotide sequences against IMGT/GENE-DB human TR gene sequences. A later analysis assigned CDR3 sequences and most-parsimonious VDJ recombination scenarios with the TCRdist pipeline. In a later analysis, each TCR beta chain was defined by its CDR3 amino acid sequence together with its V-gene family, and reads without a unique V-gene family were excluded. As a way to deal with suspected cross-contamination and a sequencing artifact, a later analysis dropped 450 to 600 nucleotide sequences that were highly shared and had low generation probability. In a later analysis, a clonal expansion index for each public chain was calculated from normalized within-repertoire ranks of inferred template counts. Generation probabilities in a later analysis came from a VDJ recombination model fitted to out-of-frame rearrangements, and those results were checked against IGoR. Hypergeometric tests were used in a later analysis to score TCR-TCR, TCR-HLA and TCR-CMV co-occurrence, with a repertoire-size bias correction applied to the TCR pairs. To estimate false discovery rates, a later analysis permuted the HLA or CMV assignments 20 times. In a later analysis, co-occurring TCRs were grouped using DBSCAN, with TCRdist sequence similarity added in when clustering inside HLA-allele-positive subsets. Co-occurrence clustering excluded repertoires with fewer than 30,000 or more than 120,000 public chains, plus five with anomalous nucleotide sharing. TCRdb re-hosts the immuneACCESS table, in-frame sequences only. Its copies lack some clones; in the studies checked, an unresolved V gene accounts for under half of them, and the cause for the rest is not known. V, J and clone size derive from that table, while D and trimming were established from the DNA sequence. The sample profile shows 180,000 or so clones; around 70% of them were found once. The ten largest clones capture about 3% of the sample.

This clone was counted between two and nine times. The specificity of this receptor is unknown. No base quality values were provided; no much bigger clone lies one nucleotide off. Input material: PBMCs. The rearranged segments are TRBV11-1 and TRBJ2-1; confidence is insufficient to name the D gene. The sequence was obtained from a male donor in good health and CMV-seronegative. CDR3 loop: CASSPFLRYNEQFF. The sequenced DNA: TGTGCCAGCAGCCCCTTCCTCCGCTACAATGAGCAGTTCTTC.